This entry lists 18 T cell receptor beta chains sequenced from one sample in a study of blood T cell repertoires in COVID-19. The data were produced by immunoSEQ multiplex PCR, yet TCRdb's version contains in-frame clones alone and is incomplete. The sample records 300,000 to 400,000 clones, 87% being singletons. Sequencing used peripheral blood. The receptor set was obtained from a man aged 30 to 45 with COVID-19, enrolled during active disease.

The count of this clone is one. This sequence joins TRBV11-2 and TRBJ1-6; D perhaps matches TRBD1 (5 bases). Germline V gene data show CDR1 as SGHAT and CDR2 as FQNNGV. The CDR3 runs 15 residues. The V gene lost 5 bases and the J gene lost 7 bases, with 15 bases spanning the gap. The CDR3 DNA is TGTGCCAGCAGCCGATACGGGGGGAACAATTCACCCCTCCACTTT. This encodes CASSRYGGNNSPLHF.

The V gene is TRBV5-8, the J gene TRBJ2-1, with D maybe TRBD1 (6 bases). The V end lost 2 bases, the J end lost 8 bases, and 14 bases lay between the germline ends. There are 14 residues in the CDR3. Per germline, CDR1 SGHTS and CDR2 YDEGEE. CDR3 sequence reads: CASSLRDTGYEQFF. The CDR3 DNA follows: TGTGCCAGCAGCTTAAGGGACACGGGTTATGAGCAGTTCTTC.

This clone was observed a handful of times. This rearrangement joins TRBV4-1 to TRBJ2-7; 11 positions agree with TRBD1. The trim removed 4 bases at V and 6 bases at J, leaving 14 bases unmatched. Germline CDR1 and CDR2: MGHRA and YSYEKL. The CDR3 extends over 17 amino acids. For the CDR3, the DNA is TGCGCCAGCAGCCTTTTAAATCCGGGACAGGGGGTTCCCGAGCAGTACTTC. It translates to CASSLLNPGQGVPEQYF.

This sequence joins TRBV28 and TRBJ2-1, with 9 bases that match TRBD2. This CDR3 is 14 amino acids long. Germline CDR1 MDHEN, CDR2 SYDVKM. The V and J ends lost 10 bases and 8 bases, in that order; junction bases with no gene match: 12. The DNA for the CDR3 is TGTGCCACAAGCCCGGGACTAGCTTCCCATGAGCAGTTCTTC. Its protein product is CATSPGLASHEQFF.

The sample holds a few counts of this clone. This sequence joins TRBV10-3 and TRBJ1-5; the D gene is possibly TRBD1 (6 bases). Trimming pared 0 bases from V and 2 bases from J, leaving 11 bases between. There are 16 residues in the CDR3. Germline loops: CDR1 ENHRY, CDR2 SYGVKD. CDR3 DNA: TGTGCCATCAGTGAGTCGGCTGGGGGCGGCAATCAGCCCCAGCATTTT. It codes for CAISESAGGGNQPQHF.

The J gene is TRBJ2-7, the V gene TRBV11-3; weak D call: TRBD1 (6 bases). V gave up 5 bases and J gave up 2 bases, with 19 bases separating them. Germline CDR1 reads SGHNT; CDR2 reads YENEEA. There are 16 residues in the CDR3. The CDR3 nucleotides read TGTGCCAGCAGCCCCGGCGTGGGACACTCTACCTACGAGCAGTACTTC. Protein product: CASSPGVGHSTYEQYF.

V and J are TRBV7-3 and TRBJ2-5; 15 bases are shared with TRBD2. Per germline, CDR1 SGHTA and CDR2 FQGTGA. Trimming at V came to 5 bases and at J to 5 bases, leaving 3 bases not matched to a gene. The length of the CDR3 is 15 residues. CDR3 sequence: CASSRTSGREETQYF. The CDR3 DNA reads TGTGCCAGCAGCAGGACTAGCGGGAGGGAGGAGACCCAGTACTTC.

This clone was detected only a few times. The chain combines TRBV19 with TRBJ2-1, with TRBD2 matching 12 bases. This CDR3 is 14 amino acids long. Germline V gives CDR1 LNHDA, CDR2 SQIVND (reference sequence). V trimming: 7 bases; J trimming: 10 bases; junction bases outside the gene matches: 8. CDR3 protein: CASTTSGSKNEQFF. Written as DNA, the CDR3 is TGTGCCAGTACGACTAGCGGGAGTAAAAACGAGCAGTTCTTC.

The sample holds one count of this clone. The V call is TRBV19, the J call TRBJ1-5; TRBD1 might be the D (6 bases). The CDR3 contains 15 residues. Deletions cut 5 bases from V and 2 bases from J, with 13 bases between. Per the germline V gene, CDR1 is LNHDA and CDR2 is SQIVND (reference sequence). CDR3 in amino acids: CASSPGGGRNQPQHF. As DNA, the CDR3 is TGTGCCAGTAGTCCGGGAGGGGGTCGCAATCAGCCCCAGCATTTT.

V gene TRBV5-5 combines with J gene TRBJ2-7; 7 bases align to TRBD1. The CDR3 sequence is 14 residues long. From germline, CDR1 is SGHKS and CDR2 YYEKEE (reference sequence). After removal of 4 bases from V and 1 base from J, the junction contained 5 bases not matched to a gene. CDR3 sequence (DNA): TGTGCCAGCAGCCTCCAGGGACAGTCCTACGAGCAGTACTTC. Amino acid sequence: CASSLQGQSYEQYF.

This chain links TRBV4-3 with TRBJ1-4; 10 bases align to TRBD1. This CDR3 comprises 15 residues. V lost 3 bases and J lost 8; bases outside the gene matches: 6. Germline values: CDR1 LGHNA, CDR2 YSLEER. The CDR3 coding sequence is TGCGCCAGCAGCCAGGGGACAGGGGCGGGGGAAAAACTGTTTTTT. Its protein is CASSQGTGAGEKLFF.

The V and J genes are TRBV28 and TRBJ2-6; D is uncertain. The CDR3 sequence is 15 residues long. The V gene's germline CDR1 is MDHEN and CDR2 SYDVKM. V lost 3 bases and J lost 0, with 6 bases in between. The DNA for the CDR3 is TGTGCCAGCAGTTTTTACAGCTCTGGGGCCAACGTCCTGACTTTC. It encodes CASSFYSSGANVLTF.

The genes are TRBV29-1 and TRBJ2-1; 7 bases are a match to TRBD2. CDR1 and CDR2 from the germline V gene are SQVTM and ANQGSEA. J gave up 7 bases and V 7 bases, and 13 bases lay outside the gene matches. The CDR3 length is 14 residues. CDR3 nucleotides: TGCAGCGCCCTTGGAGGGGAGGGCCGGAATGAGCAGTTCTTC. Translated: CSALGGEGRNEQFF.

Only one count was recorded for this clone. CDR3 region: CASSLTSGPTDTQYF. CDR3 nucleotide sequence: TGTGCCAGCAGCCTGACTAGCGGACCCACAGATACGCAGTATTTT. The V call is TRBV2, the J call TRBJ2-3; TRBD2 matches at 9 bases. The CDR3 has 15 amino acids. In germline, CDR1 is SNHLY, CDR2 FYNNEI. V lost 6 bases, J lost 2 bases, and 6 bases stayed unmatched.

The V call is TRBV28, the J call TRBJ1-4; 7 bases line up with TRBD1. V dropped 6 bases and J dropped 5; count of bases not matched to a gene: 12. Germline V gene sequence: CDR1 MDHEN, CDR2 SYDVKM. CDR3 size: 16 residues. The CDR3 region has the DNA TGTGCCAGCAGCTCTTGGGAGACAGGGCTGAATGAAAAACTGTTTTTT. Protein product: CASSSWETGLNEKLFF.

The chain carries TRBV28 and TRBJ2-1, with 8 bases lining up with TRBD1. The CDR3 is made up of 14 amino acids. Looked up from germline, CDR1 is MDHEN and CDR2 is SYDVKM. Unmatched junction bases numbered 9, after V lost 5 bases and J lost 9 bases. The CDR3, as DNA: TGTGCCAGCAGTCCCGGGACAGGTCCGGGTGAGCAGTTCTTC. Protein product: CASSPGTGPGEQFF.

The chain combines TRBV3-1 (or the pseudogene TRBV3-2) with TRBJ2-3; TRBD1 aligns across 9 bases. Germline-derived CDR1 and CDR2 are LGHDT and YNNKEL (reference sequence). The J segment lost 2 bases and the V segment lost 2 bases, leaving 14 bases of the junction unmatched. The CDR3 spans 19 residues. The CDR3 spells CASSQQIGTGGHDTDTQYF. CDR3 coding DNA: TGTGCCAGCAGCCAACAGATCGGAACAGGGGGCCATGACACAGATACGCAGTATTTT.

The V call is TRBV7-2, the J call TRBJ2-7; the D gene is possibly TRBD1 (5 bases). Trimming pared 0 bases from V and 0 bases from J, leaving 9 bases between. Germline loops: CDR1 SGHTA, CDR2 FQGNSA. The CDR3 is 15 amino acids. CDR3 nucleotides: TGTGCCAGCAGCTTAGCTCAGGGCCTCTCCTACGAGCAGTACTTC. This codes for CASSLAQGLSYEQYF. Drawing the rest from reference TRBV7-2 and TRBJ2-7, the complete variable domain is GAGVSQSPSNKVTEKGKDVELRCDPISGHTALYWYRQSLGQGLEFLIYFQGNSAPDKSGLPSDRFSAERTGGSVSTLTIQRTQQEDSAVYLCASSLAQGLSYEQYFGPGTRLTVT.